This TCR beta chain emerged from a study of T cell changes during pregnancy in multiple sclerosis. TCRdb keeps only in-frame clones here, not all; method: immunoSEQ multiplex PCR. The table includes 40,000 or so clones, roughly nine tenths detected once. The CDR3 length is 18 residues. CDR1 and CDR2 from the germline V gene are SGHAT and FQNNGV. V trimming: 7 bases; J trimming: 2 bases; junction bases outside the gene matches: 19. This sequence joins TRBV11-2 and TRBJ2-7; 8 positions match TRBD1. This specimen was CD4+ T cells from peripheral blood mononuclear cells, taken in the first trimester of pregnancy. The TCR sequence derives from a female donor with multiple sclerosis, enrolled in a pregnancy study. The DNA for the CDR3 is TGTGCCAGCACCCGCCCCCATAAGGGACAGGAATTTACCTACGAGCAGTACTTC. The encoded protein is CASTRPHKGQEFTYEQYF.